The 15 T cell receptor beta chains below come from one sample, sequenced in a study of cytomegalovirus exposure and HLA in healthy donors. Measured with immunoSEQ multiplex PCR; TCRdb has only the in-frame clones, and not every one. The data show roughly 60,000 clones, roughly nine tenths seen once. Specimen: PBMCs. The receptors derive from a woman under 30 in good health and CMV-seronegative.

The V gene is TRBV5-5, the J gene TRBJ2-6; no definite D call. Germline CDR1 is SGHKS and CDR2 is YYEKEE (reference sequence). The length of the CDR3 is 14 residues. V was trimmed by 0 bases and J by 5 bases, leaving 6 bases between them. Here the CDR3 reads CASSLELWANVLTF. The DNA for the CDR3 is TGTGCCAGCAGCTTGGAACTCTGGGCCAACGTCCTGACTTTC.

The rearrangement uses TRBV6-1 and TRBJ1-4; 7 bases match TRBD1. CDR1 is MNHNS, CDR2 SASEGT, per germline. CDR3 size: 13 residues. The V and J ends lost 10 bases and 3 bases, in that order; junction bases with no gene match: 5. The CDR3 sequence: CANRDRPNEKLFF. The DNA of the CDR3 is TGTGCCAACAGGGACAGACCTAATGAAAAACTGTTTTTT.

This chain links TRBV19 with TRBJ1-5; TRBD1 might be the D (6 bases). Germline loops: CDR1 LNHDA, CDR2 SQIVND (reference sequence). There are 16 residues in the CDR3. V shed 3 bases and J shed 3 bases, with 15 bases lying between them. CDR3 sequence: CASSILTGQYNQPQHF. CDR3 nucleotides: TGTGCCAGTAGTATCCTAACTGGACAGTACAATCAGCCCCAGCATTTT. Supplemented by reference TRBV19 and TRBJ1-5, the full variable domain reads DGGITQSPKYLFRKEGQNVTLSCEQNLNHDAMYWYRQDPGQGLRLIYYSQIVNDFQKGDIAEGYSVSREKKESFPLTVTSAQKNPTAFYLCASSILTGQYNQPQHFGDGTRLSIL.

The chain combines TRBV28 with TRBJ1-1, with TRBD1 matching over 8 bases. Germline loops: CDR1 MDHEN, CDR2 SYDVKM. V dropped 6 bases and J dropped 2; count of bases not matched to a gene: 5. This CDR3 region has 14 residues. The CDR3 spells CASRTTGVNTEAFF. CDR3 in DNA: TGTGCCAGCAGGACGACAGGGGTTAACACTGAAGCTTTCTTT. Full variable domain (remainder filled in from reference TRBV28 and TRBJ1-1): DVKVTQSSRYLVKRTGEKVFLECVQDMDHENMFWYRQDPGLGLRLIYFSYDVKMKEKGDIPEGYSVSREKKERFSLILESASTNQTSMYLCASRTTGVNTEAFFGQGTRLTVV.

The J gene is TRBJ1-2, the V gene TRBV30; D is undetermined. The length of the CDR3 is 13 residues. V was clipped by 4 bases and J by 7 bases, with 16 bases between them. Germline assignment: CDR1 GTSNPN and CDR2 SVGIG (reference sequence). This CDR3 reads CAWTTGDPGGYTF. The CDR3 coding sequence is TGTGCCTGGACGACCGGGGATCCCGGTGGCTACACCTTC.

The chain links TRBV29-1 to TRBJ1-3; D is unclear. CDR1 SQVTM and CDR2 ANQGSEA come from the germline V gene. The V and J ends lost 6 bases and 3 bases respectively, with 12 bases between them. This CDR3 is built from 13 residues. CDR3 DNA sequence: TGCAGCGTACTCGGGATCCGTGGAAACACCATATATTTT. Translated: CSVLGIRGNTIYF.

The chain employs TRBV4-1 and TRBJ1-3; no firm D call. V lost 0 bases and J 4 bases, leaving 4 bases between the germline ends. The germline CDR1 and CDR2 sequences are MGHRA and YSYEKL. The CDR3 length is 13 residues. The CDR3 DNA reads TGCGCCAGCAGCCAAGAACAAGGAAACACCATATATTTT. Translation gives CASSQEQGNTIYF.

V usage is TRBV10-2 and J usage is TRBJ2-3; 7 bases are a match to TRBD2. With 5 bases clipped from V and 0 bases from J, the junction kept 2 bases outside the gene matches. The length of the CDR3 is 14 residues. Germline CDR1 reads WSHSY; CDR2 reads SAAADI. The CDR3 reads CASSSSGSTDTQYF. The CDR3 nucleotides read TGCGCCAGCAGTTCTAGCGGAAGCACAGATACGCAGTATTTT.

This sequence joins TRBV5-1 and TRBJ1-1; tentative D call: TRBD1 (5 bases). CDR3 length equals 13 residues. V was clipped by 0 bases and J by 2 bases, with 5 bases between them. Germline V lookup: CDR1 SGHRS, CDR2 YFSETQ. CDR3 region: CASSLGTNTEAFF. CDR3 nucleotide sequence: TGCGCCAGCAGCTTGGGGACAAACACTGAAGCTTTCTTT.

This chain joins TRBV16 and TRBJ2-1; tentative D call: TRBD2 (6 bases). Germline V gene lookup returns CDR1 KGHSY and CDR2 FQNENV. Trimming shortened V by 4 bases and J by 5 bases, and 12 bases separated the two germline ends. The CDR3 covers 14 residues. DNA for the CDR3: TGTGCCAGCAGCCTTATCCCGGGGGACAATGAGCAGTTCTTC. This sequence encodes CASSLIPGDNEQFF.

This sequence joins TRBV6-4 and TRBJ2-3; possibly TRBD2 for D (5 bases). The CDR3 covers 15 residues. Germline V lookup: CDR1 MRHNA, CDR2 SNTAGT. V lost 5 bases, J lost 3 bases, and 15 bases lay in between. As DNA, the CDR3 is TGTGCCAGCAGTACGGGGTCATCCCCAACAGATACGCAGTATTTT. It codes for CASSTGSSPTDTQYF.

The genes are TRBV9 and TRBJ2-1; D unresolved. Per the germline V gene, CDR1 is SGDLS and CDR2 is YYNGEE. Trimming cost V 0 bases and J 5 bases, with 3 bases left between them. The CDR3 loop spans 12 amino acids. The CDR3: CASSVVNNEQFF. CDR3 DNA: TGTGCCAGCAGCGTAGTCAACAATGAGCAGTTCTTC.

The chain joins TRBV19 to TRBJ2-1; 7 bases agree with TRBD1. CDR3 length equals 14 residues. V dropped 5 bases and J dropped 5; count of bases not matched to a gene: 6. The germline V gene encodes CDR1 LNHDA and CDR2 SQIVND (reference sequence). CDR3 loop: CASSWTGSHNEQFF. CDR3 in DNA: TGTGCCAGTAGTTGGACAGGTTCCCACAATGAGCAGTTCTTC.

The gene calls are TRBV11-2 and TRBJ2-3; D may be TRBD2 (6 bases). Per germline, CDR1 SGHAT and CDR2 FQNNGV. With 3 bases removed from V and 4 bases from J, the gap between germline ends came to 11 bases. The CDR3 loop spans 14 amino acids. The DNA for the CDR3 is TGTGCCAGCAGCTTTGAGGGAGGCGCAGATACGCAGTATTTT. This translates into CASSFEGGADTQYF.

This chain joins TRBV5-1 and TRBJ1-3, with D uncertain. CDR1 and CDR2 (germline): SGHRS, YFSETQ. The ends were cut back, 4 bases at V and 1 base at J, with 12 bases in the middle. The CDR3 consists of 15 residues. This chain's CDR3 is CASSVRTFSGNTIYF. CDR3 DNA: TGCGCCAGCAGCGTACGGACTTTTTCTGGAAACACCATATATTTT. The variable domain in full, with the rest retrieved from reference TRBV5-1 and TRBJ1-3, is KAGVTQTPRYLIKTRGQQVTLSCSPISGHRSVSWYQQTPGQGLQFLFEYFSETQRNKGNFPGRFSGRQFSNSRSEMNVSTLELGDSALYLCASSVRTFSGNTIYFGEGSWLTVV.